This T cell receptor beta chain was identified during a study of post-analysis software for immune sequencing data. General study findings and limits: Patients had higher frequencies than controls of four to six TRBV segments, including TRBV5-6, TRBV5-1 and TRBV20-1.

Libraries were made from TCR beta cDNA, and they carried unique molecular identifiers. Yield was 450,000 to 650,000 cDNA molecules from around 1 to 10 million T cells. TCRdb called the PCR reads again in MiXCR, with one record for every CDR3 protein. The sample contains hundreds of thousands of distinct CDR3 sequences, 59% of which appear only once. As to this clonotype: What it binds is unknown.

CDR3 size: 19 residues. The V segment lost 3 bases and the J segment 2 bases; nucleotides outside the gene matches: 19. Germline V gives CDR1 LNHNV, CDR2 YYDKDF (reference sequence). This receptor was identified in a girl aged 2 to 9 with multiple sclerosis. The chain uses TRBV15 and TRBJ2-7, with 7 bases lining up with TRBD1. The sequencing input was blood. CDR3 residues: CATSSPRVGRRDRPYEQYF. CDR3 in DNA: TGTGCCACCAGCAGCCCTCGAGTGGGCCGAAGGGACAGACCCTACGAGCAGTACTTC.